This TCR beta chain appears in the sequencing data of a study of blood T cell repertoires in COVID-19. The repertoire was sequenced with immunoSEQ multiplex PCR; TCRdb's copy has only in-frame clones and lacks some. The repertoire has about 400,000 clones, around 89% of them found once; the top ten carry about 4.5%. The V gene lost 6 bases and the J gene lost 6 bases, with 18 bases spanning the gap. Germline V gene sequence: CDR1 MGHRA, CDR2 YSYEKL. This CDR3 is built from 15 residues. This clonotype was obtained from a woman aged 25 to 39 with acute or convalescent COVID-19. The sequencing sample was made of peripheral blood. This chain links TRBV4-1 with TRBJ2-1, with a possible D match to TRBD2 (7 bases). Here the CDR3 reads CASSVGGGLSNEQFF. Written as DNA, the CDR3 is TGCGCCAGCAGTGTAGGGGGGGGCCTGAGCAATGAGCAGTTCTTC.